The text below deals with one T cell receptor (beta chain). This specimen belongs to a study of blood T cell repertoires in COVID-19. The wider study: Samples came from the United States, Italy and Spain, spanning acute and convalescent COVID-19. PBMCs, B-cell-depleted T cells, or T cells were the source of the cDNA or gDNA that made up the material.

Original processing methods: Researchers report that nucleated cell counts were estimated from reference gene primer amplification. Here immunoSEQ multiplex PCR was the method, and the copy in TCRdb shows in-frame clones only, minus some. V and J calls and clone size are given by that table; D and trimming were obtained from the DNA. There are around 160,000 clones in the sample; roughly 80% occur only once, and less than 50% lies in the top ten. In germline, CDR1 is LGHDT, CDR2 YNNKEL (reference sequence). V trimming: 4 bases; J trimming: 0 bases; junction bases outside the gene matches: 4. The CDR3 is made up of 18 amino acids.

The chain uses TRBV3-1 (or the pseudogene TRBV3-2) and TRBJ2-1; 15 positions match TRBD2. The specimen was peripheral blood. This receptor was obtained from a human donor in a cohort sampled during active COVID-19. The CDR3: CASSRGTSGGSSYNEQFF. In DNA form, the CDR3 reads TGTGCCAGCAGCCGCGGGACTAGCGGGGGGTCCTCCTACAATGAGCAGTTCTTC.